This record looks at one TCR beta chain sequence and its context. This sample was included in a study of PD-L1 blockade in urothelial cancer. Study-level information: Most patients, about 85% of the 29, were males with bladder-origin cancer. A median of about 140,000 T cells was found in the blood samples.

TCRdb keeps only in-frame clones here, not all; method: immunoSEQ multiplex PCR. The sample contains tens of thousands of clones, 82% of which appear only once. The CDR3 has 10 residues. Germline lookup yields CDR1 MDHEN and CDR2 SYDVKM. V gave up 4 bases and J gave up 7 bases, with 5 bases separating them. The receptor was isolated from a man in his sixties with urothelial cancer. This chain joins TRBV28 and TRBJ2-7, with D perhaps matching TRBD2 (5 bases). The sample consisted of PBMCs, taken around atezolizumab (anti-PD-L1) treatment. The CDR3 sequence is CASSWREQYF. The CDR3 DNA follows: TGTGCCAGCAGTTGGAGGGAGCAGTACTTC.